The text below deals with one TCR beta chain. The sample is drawn from a study of blood T cell repertoires in COVID-19. In the study overall: Researchers got acute and convalescent COVID-19 samples from the United States, Italy and Spain. Sources were T cells, B-cell-depleted T cells, or PBMCs; the material itself was cDNA or gDNA.

V lost 4 bases, J lost 2 bases, and 16 bases stayed unmatched. Germline assignment: CDR1 SGHDN and CDR2 FVKESK. The CDR3 loop spans 18 amino acids. Authors' processing steps: Nucleated cell number was recorded as an estimate derived from reference gene primer amplification. Sequenced by immunoSEQ multiplex PCR; TCRdb stores in-frame clones only, minus some. For V, J and clone size, that table is used; D and trimming come from the DNA. Of approximately 140,000 clones in the sample, around nine tenths are singletons; the top ten hold about 2%. Sequenced sample: peripheral blood. The J gene is TRBJ2-5, the V gene TRBV14; 7 nucleotides match TRBD2. The source is a man aged 70 or older with active COVID-19. The CDR3 spells CASSPGGRAGDLQETQYF. The DNA of the CDR3 is TGTGCCAGCAGCCCGGGGGGTCGGGCAGGAGATCTTCAAGAGACCCAGTACTTC.